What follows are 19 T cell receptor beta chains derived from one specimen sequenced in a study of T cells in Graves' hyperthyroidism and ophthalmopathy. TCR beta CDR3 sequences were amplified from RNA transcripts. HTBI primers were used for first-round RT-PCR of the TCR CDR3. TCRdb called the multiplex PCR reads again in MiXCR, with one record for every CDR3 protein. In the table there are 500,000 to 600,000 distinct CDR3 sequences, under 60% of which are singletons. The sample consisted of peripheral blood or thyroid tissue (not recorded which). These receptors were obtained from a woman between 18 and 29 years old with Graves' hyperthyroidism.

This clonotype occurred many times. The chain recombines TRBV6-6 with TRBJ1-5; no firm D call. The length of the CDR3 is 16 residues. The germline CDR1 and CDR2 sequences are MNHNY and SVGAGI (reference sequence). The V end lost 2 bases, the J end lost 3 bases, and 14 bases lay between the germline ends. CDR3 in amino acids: CASSYPPGEVNQPQHF. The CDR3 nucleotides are TGTGCCAGCAGTTACCCCCCCGGGGAAGTCAATCAGCCCCAGCATTTT.

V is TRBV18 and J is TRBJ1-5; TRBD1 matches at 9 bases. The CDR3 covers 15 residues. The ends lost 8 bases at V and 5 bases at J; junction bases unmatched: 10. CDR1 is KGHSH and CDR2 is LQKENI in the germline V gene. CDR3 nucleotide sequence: TGTGCCAGCCCCAGCGGACAGGGGCAAGATCAGCCCCAGCATTTT. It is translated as CASPSGQGQDQPQHF.

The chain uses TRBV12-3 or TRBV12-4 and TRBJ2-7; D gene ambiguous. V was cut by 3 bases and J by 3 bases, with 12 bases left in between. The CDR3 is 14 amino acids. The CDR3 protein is CASSFGRFGYEQYF. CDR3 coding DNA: TGTGCCAGCAGTTTCGGTCGATTTGGCTACGAGCAGTACTTC.

The CDR3 coding sequence is TGTGCCAGCAGCTCCGGACTAGCGCGGACCGGGGAGCTGTTTTTT. Residues: CASSSGLARTGELFF. This chain connects TRBV7-2 to TRBJ2-2, with TRBD2 matching 9 bases. The CDR3 covers 15 residues. Germline CDR1 reads SGHTA; CDR2 reads FQGNSA. J gave up 5 bases and V 4 bases, and 5 bases lay outside the gene matches.

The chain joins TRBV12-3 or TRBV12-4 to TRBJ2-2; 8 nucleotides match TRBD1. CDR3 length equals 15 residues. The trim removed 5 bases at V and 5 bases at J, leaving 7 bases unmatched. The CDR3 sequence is CASSDYRGETGELFF. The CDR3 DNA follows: TGTGCCAGCAGTGACTACAGGGGGGAGACCGGGGAGCTGTTTTTT.

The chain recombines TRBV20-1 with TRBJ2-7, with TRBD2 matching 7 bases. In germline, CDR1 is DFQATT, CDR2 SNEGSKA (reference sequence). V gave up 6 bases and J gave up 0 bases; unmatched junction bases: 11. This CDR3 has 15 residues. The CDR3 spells CSASSLPSGSYEQYF. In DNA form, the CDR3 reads TGCAGTGCCAGCAGCTTGCCTAGCGGCTCCTACGAGCAGTACTTC.

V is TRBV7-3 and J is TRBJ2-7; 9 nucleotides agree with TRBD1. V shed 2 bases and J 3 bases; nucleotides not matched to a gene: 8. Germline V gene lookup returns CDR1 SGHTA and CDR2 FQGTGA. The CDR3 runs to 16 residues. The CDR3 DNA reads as TGTGCCAGCAGCTTAGCCGCCGGGACAGGGATCTACGAGCAGTACTTC. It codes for CASSLAAGTGIYEQYF.

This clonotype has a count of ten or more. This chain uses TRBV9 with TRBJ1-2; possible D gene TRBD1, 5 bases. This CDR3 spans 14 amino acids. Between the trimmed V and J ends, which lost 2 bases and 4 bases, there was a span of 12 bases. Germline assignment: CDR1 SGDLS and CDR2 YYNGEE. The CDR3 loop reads CASSVGGGAYGYTF. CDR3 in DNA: TGTGCCAGCAGCGTCGGGGGGGGAGCCTATGGCTACACCTTC.

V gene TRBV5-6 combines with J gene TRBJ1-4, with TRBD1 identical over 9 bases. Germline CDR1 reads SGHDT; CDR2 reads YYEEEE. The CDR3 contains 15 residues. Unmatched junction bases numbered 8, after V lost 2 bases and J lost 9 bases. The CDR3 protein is CASSFAQGARKKLFF. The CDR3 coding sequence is TGTGCCAGCAGCTTCGCACAGGGGGCAAGGAAAAAACTGTTTTTT.

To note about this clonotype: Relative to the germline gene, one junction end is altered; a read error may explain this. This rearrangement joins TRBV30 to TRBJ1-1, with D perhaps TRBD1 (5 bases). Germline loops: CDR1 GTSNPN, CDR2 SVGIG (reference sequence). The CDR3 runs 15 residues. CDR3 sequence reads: CTWTLWGSKPGEAFF. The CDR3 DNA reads TGTACCTGGACCCTATGGGGGTCCAAACCGGGTGAAGCTTTCTTT.

CDR3 nucleotide sequence: TGTGCCAGCAGCGACAGGGAGGTATCCTACGAGCAGTACTTC. Protein: CASSDREVSYEQYF. This chain connects TRBV7-9 to TRBJ2-7; possibly TRBD1 for D (7 bases). The V and J ends lost 5 bases and 1 base respectively, with 12 bases between them. CDR1 and CDR2 from the germline V gene are SEHNR and FQNEAQ (reference sequence). The CDR3 is 14 residues long.

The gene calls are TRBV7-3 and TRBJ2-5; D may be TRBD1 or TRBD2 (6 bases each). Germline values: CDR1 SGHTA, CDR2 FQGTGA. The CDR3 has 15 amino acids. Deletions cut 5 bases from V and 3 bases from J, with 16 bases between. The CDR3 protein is CASSPDTGGEETQYF. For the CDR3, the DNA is TGTGCCAGCAGCCCTGACACCGGGGGCGAAGAGACCCAGTACTTC.

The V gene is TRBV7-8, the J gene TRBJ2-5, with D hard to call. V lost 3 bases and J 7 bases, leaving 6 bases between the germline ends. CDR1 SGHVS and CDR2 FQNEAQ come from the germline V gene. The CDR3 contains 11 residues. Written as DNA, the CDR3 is TGTGCCAGCAGCTTGGCGAGGACCCAGTACTTC. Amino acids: CASSLARTQYF.

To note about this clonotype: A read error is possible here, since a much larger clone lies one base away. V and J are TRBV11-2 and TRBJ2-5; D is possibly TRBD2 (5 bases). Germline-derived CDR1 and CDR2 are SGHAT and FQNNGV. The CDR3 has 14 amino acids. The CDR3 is CASSFGWGEEAQYF. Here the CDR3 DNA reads TGTGCCAGCAGCTTCGGCTGGGGAGAAGAGGCCCAGTACTTC. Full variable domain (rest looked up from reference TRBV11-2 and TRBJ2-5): EAGVAQSPRYKIIEKRQSVAFWCNPISGHATLYWYQQILGQGPKLLIQFQNNGVVDDSQLPKDRFSAERLKGVDSTLKIQPAKLEDSAVYLCASSFGWGEEAQYFGPGTRLLVL.

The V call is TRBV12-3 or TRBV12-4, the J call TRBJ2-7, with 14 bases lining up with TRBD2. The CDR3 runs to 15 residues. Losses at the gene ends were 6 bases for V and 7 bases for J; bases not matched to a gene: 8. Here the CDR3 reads CASSQGLAGAHEQYF. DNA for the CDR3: TGTGCCAGCAGCCAGGGACTAGCGGGAGCGCATGAGCAGTACTTC.

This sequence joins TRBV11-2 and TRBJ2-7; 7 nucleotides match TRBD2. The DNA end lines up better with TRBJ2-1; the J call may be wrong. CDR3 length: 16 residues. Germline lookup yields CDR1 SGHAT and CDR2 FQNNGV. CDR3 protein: CASSWVGRGGYNEQFF. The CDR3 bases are TGTGCCAGCAGCTGGGTGGGGCGCGGGGGCTACAATGAGCAGTTCTTC.

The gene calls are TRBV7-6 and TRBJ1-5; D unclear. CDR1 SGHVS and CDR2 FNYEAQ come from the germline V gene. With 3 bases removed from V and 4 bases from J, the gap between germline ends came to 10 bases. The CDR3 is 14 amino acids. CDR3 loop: CASSFTGRNQPQHF. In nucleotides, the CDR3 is TGTGCCAGCAGCTTCACGGGCCGAAATCAGCCCCAGCATTTT. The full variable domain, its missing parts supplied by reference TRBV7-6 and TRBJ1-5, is GAGVSQSPRYKVTKRGQDVALRCDPISGHVSLYWYRQALGQGPEFLTYFNYEAQQDKSGLPNDRFSAERPEGSISTLTIQRTEQRDSAMYRCASSFTGRNQPQHFGDGTRLSIL.

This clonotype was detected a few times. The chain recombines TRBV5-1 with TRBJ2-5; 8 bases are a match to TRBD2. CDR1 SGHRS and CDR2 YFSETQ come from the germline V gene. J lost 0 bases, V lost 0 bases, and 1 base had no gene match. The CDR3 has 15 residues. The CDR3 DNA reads TGCGCCAGCAGCTTGGCTAGCGGGTACCAAGAGACCCAGTACTTC. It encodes CASSLASGYQETQYF.

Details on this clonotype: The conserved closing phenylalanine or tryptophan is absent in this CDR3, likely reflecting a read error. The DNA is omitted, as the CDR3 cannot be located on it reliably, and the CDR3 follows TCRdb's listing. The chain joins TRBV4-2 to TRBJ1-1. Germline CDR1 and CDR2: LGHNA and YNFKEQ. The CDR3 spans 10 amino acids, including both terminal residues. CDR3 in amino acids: CASSLAASTP.